This TCR beta chain comes out of a study of control samples from healthy donors and cancer patients (dated by TCRdb to 2019 to 2021). The library came from the immunoSEQ multiplex PCR assay. TCRdb obtained this table from immuneACCESS and retained in-frame rearrangements with V and J assigned. These tables miss some clones; where compared with another copy, unresolved V genes account for less than half of the shortfall, and the remainder is unexplained. The sample has about 110,000 clones on record, 90% of them singletons. 4.4% of the sample is taken by the ten largest. As concerns this clone: The antigen it binds to is not known. One base away there is no much larger clone; base qualities are not given.

This receptor was obtained from a human donor in good health. The donor label of this sample is uncertain. The sample comprised blood.

The nucleotides read TGCGCCAGCAGCTTGGGGGCCGCAGGGGCGGGTGGCTACACCTTC. It is translated as CASSLGAAGAGGYTF. The chain is encoded by TRBV5-1 joined to TRBJ1-2; the best D guess is TRBD1, with 6 bases matching. The V end loses 0 bases and the J end loses 7 bases, and a stretch of 16 bases separates them. The CDR3, cysteine through phenylalanine, is 15 amino acids long. Only the CDR3 part of the read is kept: 45 bases, read in frame from the first base. CDR1 and CDR2 (SGHRS, YFSETQ) derive from the germline V gene. The CDR3 plus the reference TRBV5-1 and TRBJ1-2 genes for the other parts give the full variable domain: KAGVTQTPRYLIKTRGQQVTLSCSPISGHRSVSWYQQTPGQGLQFLFEYFSETQRNKGNFPGRFSGRQFSNSRSEMNVSTLELGDSALYLCASSLGAAGAGGYTFGSGTRLTVV.